The rows below give T cell receptor beta chains drawn from one sample of a study of CXCR3-negative and CXCR3-positive naive CD8 T cells. For each CDR3 protein, TCRdb gives one entry from its re-call of the 5' RACE reads, without DNA. The sample has tens of thousands of distinct CDR3 sequences. Specimen: naive CXCR3- CD8+ T cells from blood. The receptors originated from a human donor in good health. Some clones in this sample may be carry-over from other donors' samples. The CDR3 runs from the conserved cysteine through the conserved F or W.

length: 17
V: TRBV11-3
J: TRBJ1-1
CDR3: CASSYSRDSSVNTEAFF

length: 16
V: TRBV6-5
J: TRBJ1-1
CDR3: CASSYNPGAMNTEAFF

length: 12
V: TRBV28
J: TRBJ2-7
CDR3: CASETGFREQYF

length: 13
V: TRBV20-1
J: TRBJ2-7
CDR3: CSAGTSGAYEQYF

length: 13
V: TRBV6-6
J: TRBJ2-2
CDR3: CASRDINTGELFF

length: 16
V: TRBV6-5
J: TRBJ2-5
CDR3: CASSYSPWTGEETQYF

length: 18
V: TRBV28
J: TRBJ2-1
CDR3: CASSTPRGRAGPYNEQFF

length: 16
V: TRBV7-9
J: TRBJ2-2
CDR3: CASSLTDRENTGELFF

length: 15
V: TRBV20-1
J: TRBJ2-3
CDR3: CSARDPIGGADTQYF

length: 13
V: TRBV6-5
J: TRBJ1-2
CDR3: CASSYLGEDGYTF

length: 15
V: TRBV7-9
J: TRBJ2-1
CDR3: CASSSSGGSYNEQFF

length: 17
V: TRBV20-1
J: TRBJ1-2
CDR3: CSARVTPLQDSNYGYTF

length: 15
V: TRBV7-9
J: TRBJ1-1
CDR3: CASSSATGENTEAFF

length: 14
V: TRBV29-1
J: TRBJ2-7
CDR3: CSVEVWDRDNEQYF

length: 16
V: TRBV5-1
J: TRBJ2-1
CDR3: CASSLFSAGEGNEQFF

length: 16
V: TRBV7-9
J: TRBJ1-1
CDR3: CASSPPDRIMNTEAFF

length: 16
V: TRBV7-9
J: TRBJ2-2
CDR3: CASSWTGSSSDGELFF

length: 13
V: TRBV29-1
J: TRBJ1-4
CDR3: CSAGGATNEKLFF

length: 11
V: TRBV12-3/TRBV12-4
J: TRBJ2-1
CDR3: CASSPANEQFF

length: 15
V: TRBV12-3/TRBV12-4
J: TRBJ2-7
CDR3: CASSSRPQGLYEQYF